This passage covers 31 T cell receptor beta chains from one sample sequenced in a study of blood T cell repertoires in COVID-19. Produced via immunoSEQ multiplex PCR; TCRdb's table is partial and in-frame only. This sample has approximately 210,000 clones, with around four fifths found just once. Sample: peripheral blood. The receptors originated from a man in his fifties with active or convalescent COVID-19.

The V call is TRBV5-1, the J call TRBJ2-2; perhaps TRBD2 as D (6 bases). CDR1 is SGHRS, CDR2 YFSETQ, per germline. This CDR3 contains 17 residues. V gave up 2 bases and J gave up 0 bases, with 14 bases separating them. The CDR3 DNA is TGCGCCAGCAGCTTATCCGCGGGGCCTACGAACACCGGGGAGCTGTTTTTT. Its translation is CASSLSAGPTNTGELFF.

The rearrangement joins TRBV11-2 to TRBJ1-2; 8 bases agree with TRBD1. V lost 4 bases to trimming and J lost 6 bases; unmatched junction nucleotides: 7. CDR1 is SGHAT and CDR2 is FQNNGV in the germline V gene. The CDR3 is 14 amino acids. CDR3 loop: CASSSQGAGDGYTF. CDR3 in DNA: TGTGCCAGCAGCTCCCAGGGGGCAGGGGATGGCTACACCTTC.

The CDR3 nucleotides are TGTGCCAGCTCAAACTTGGGGCAGGGAGGGCGTGAAGCTTTCTTT. It is translated as CASSNLGQGGREAFF. The chain links TRBV18 to TRBJ1-1; D may be TRBD1 (5 bases). In germline, CDR1 is KGHSH, CDR2 LQKENI. There are 15 residues in the CDR3. Trimming shortened V by 5 bases and J by 7 bases, and 20 bases separated the two germline ends.

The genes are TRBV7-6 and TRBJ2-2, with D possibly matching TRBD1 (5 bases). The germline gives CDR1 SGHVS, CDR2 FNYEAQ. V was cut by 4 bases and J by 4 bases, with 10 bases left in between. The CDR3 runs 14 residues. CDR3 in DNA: TGTGCCAGCAGCTCTGGAAGGGGCACCGGGGAGCTGTTTTTT. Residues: CASSSGRGTGELFF.

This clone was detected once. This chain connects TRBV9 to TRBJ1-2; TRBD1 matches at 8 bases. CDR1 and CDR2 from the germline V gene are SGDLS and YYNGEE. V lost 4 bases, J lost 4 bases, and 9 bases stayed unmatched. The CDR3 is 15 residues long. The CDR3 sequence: CASSLAGTGLYGYTF. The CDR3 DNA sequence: TGTGCCAGCAGCTTGGCCGGGACAGGCCTCTATGGCTACACCTTC.

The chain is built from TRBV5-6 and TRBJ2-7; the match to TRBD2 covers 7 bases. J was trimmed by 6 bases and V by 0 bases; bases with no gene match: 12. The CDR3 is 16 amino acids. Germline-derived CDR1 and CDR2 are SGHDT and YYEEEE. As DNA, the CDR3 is TGTGCCAGCAGCTTGGCGAGCGGGGTAAGCAGGTTCGAGCAGTACTTC. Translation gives CASSLASGVSRFEQYF.

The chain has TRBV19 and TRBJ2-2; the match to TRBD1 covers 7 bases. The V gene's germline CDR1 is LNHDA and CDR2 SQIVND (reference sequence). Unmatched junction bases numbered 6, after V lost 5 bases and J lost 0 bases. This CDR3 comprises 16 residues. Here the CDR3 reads CASSALTGTNTGELFF. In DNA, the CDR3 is TGTGCCAGTAGTGCTTTGACAGGGACGAACACCGGGGAGCTGTTTTTT.

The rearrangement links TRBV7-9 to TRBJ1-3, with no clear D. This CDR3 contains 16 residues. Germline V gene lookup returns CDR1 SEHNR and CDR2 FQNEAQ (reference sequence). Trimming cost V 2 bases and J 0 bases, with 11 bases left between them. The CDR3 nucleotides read TGTGCCAGCAGCTTACCGGTCCGCCTCTCTGGAAACACCATATATTTT. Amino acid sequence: CASSLPVRLSGNTIYF.

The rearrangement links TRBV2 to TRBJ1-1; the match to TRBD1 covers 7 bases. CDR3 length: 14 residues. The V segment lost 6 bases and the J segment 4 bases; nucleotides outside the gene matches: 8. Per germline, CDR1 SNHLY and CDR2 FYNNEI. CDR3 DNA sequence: TGTGCCAGCAGACCCGGGACAGAGGGCACTGAAGCTTTCTTT. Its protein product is CASRPGTEGTEAFF.

CDR3 coding DNA: TGTGCCAGCAGCTTGAGTATCGCGGGGGCCCAAGAGACCCAGTACTTC. This gives the protein CASSLSIAGAQETQYF. The chain employs TRBV7-9 and TRBJ2-5, with D perhaps TRBD2 (7 bases). From germline, CDR1 is SEHNR and CDR2 FQNEAQ (reference sequence). V was clipped by 3 bases and J by 1 base, with 15 bases between them. The CDR3 has 16 residues.

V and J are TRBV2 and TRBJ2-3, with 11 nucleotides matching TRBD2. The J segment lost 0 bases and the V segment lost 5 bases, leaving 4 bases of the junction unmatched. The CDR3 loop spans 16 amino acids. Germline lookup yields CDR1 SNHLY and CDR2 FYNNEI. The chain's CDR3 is CASSHGLAGSTDTQYF. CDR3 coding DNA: TGTGCCAGCAGTCATGGACTAGCGGGTAGCACAGATACGCAGTATTTT. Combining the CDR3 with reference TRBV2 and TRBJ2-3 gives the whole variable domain EPEVTQTPSHQVTQMGQEVILRCVPISNHLYFYWYRQILGQKVEFLVSFYNNEISEKSEIFDDQFSVERPDGSNFTLKIRSTKLEDSAMYFCASSHGLAGSTDTQYFGPGTRLTVL.

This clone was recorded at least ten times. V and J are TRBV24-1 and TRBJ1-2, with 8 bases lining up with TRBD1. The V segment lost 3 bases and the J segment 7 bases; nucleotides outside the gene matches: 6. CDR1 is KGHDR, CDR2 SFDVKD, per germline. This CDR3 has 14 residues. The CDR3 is CATSDADRGAGYTF. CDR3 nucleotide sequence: TGTGCCACCAGTGATGCCGACAGGGGAGCTGGCTACACCTTC.

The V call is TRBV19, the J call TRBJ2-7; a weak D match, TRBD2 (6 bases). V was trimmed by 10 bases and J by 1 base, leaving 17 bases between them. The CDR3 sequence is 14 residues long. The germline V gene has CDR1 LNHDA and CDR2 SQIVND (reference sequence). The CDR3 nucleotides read TGTGCCACCCGAGGAGGGACCGCTTCCTACGAGCAGTACTTC. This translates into CATRGGTASYEQYF.

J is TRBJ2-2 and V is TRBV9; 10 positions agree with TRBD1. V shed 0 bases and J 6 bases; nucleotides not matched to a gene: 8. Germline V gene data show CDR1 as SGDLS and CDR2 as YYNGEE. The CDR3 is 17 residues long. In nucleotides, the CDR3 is TGTGCCAGCAGCGTAGCTTTGACAGGGGGCGGCCCCGGGGAGCTGTTTTTT. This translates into CASSVALTGGGPGELFF.

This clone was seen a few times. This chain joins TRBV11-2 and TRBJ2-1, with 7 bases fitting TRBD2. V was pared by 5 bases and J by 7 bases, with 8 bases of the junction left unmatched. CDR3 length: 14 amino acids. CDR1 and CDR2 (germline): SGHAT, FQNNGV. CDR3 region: CASSRTGGINEQFF. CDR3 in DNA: TGTGCCAGCAGCCGGACCGGGGGGATTAATGAGCAGTTCTTC.

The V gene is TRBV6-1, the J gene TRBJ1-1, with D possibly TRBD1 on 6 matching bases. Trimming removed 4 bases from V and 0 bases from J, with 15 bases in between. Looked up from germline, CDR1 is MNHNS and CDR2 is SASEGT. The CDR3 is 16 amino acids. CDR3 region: CASSGGRTDLNTEAFF. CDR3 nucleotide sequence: TGTGCCAGCAGTGGGGGAAGGACAGATTTGAACACTGAAGCTTTCTTT.

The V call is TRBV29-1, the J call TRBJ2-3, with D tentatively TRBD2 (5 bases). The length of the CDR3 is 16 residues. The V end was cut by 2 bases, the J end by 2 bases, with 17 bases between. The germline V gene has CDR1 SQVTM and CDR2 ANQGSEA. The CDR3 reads CSVEKVRGPYTDTQYF. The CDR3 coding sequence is TGCAGCGTTGAAAAAGTCCGAGGGCCCTACACAGATACGCAGTATTTT.

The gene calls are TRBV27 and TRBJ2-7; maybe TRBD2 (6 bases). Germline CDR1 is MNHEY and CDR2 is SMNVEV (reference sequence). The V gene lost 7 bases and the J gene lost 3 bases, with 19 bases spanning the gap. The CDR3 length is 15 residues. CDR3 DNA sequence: TGTGCCAGCAACCGCGGGGACGGTAGGGGCTACGAGCAGTACTTC. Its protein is CASNRGDGRGYEQYF.

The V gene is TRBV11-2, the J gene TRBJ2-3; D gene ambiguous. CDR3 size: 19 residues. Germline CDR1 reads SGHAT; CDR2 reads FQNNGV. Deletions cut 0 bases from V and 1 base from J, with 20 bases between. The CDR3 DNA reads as TGTGCCAGCAGCTTAGATTTGGGTTGGCGCCCAGGTGGCACAGATACGCAGTATTTT. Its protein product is CASSLDLGWRPGGTDTQYF.

The CDR3 sequence: CASSFELSGAKGWNTEAFF. DNA of the CDR3: TGTGCCAGCAGCTTTGAACTTTCAGGTGCCAAGGGGTGGAACACTGAAGCTTTCTTT. The chain is built from TRBV12-1 and TRBJ1-1; the table's TRBD1 call for D was not verified on the DNA. TRBV12-1 is listed as a pseudogene. This CDR3 has 19 residues.

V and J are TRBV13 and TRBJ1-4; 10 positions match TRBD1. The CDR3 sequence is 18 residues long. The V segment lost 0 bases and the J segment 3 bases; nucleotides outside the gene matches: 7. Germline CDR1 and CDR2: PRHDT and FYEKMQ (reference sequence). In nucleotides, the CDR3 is TGTGCCAGCAGCTTAGGCGGGGACAGGGGAACTTCTAATGAAAAACTGTTTTTT. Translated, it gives CASSLGGDRGTSNEKLFF.

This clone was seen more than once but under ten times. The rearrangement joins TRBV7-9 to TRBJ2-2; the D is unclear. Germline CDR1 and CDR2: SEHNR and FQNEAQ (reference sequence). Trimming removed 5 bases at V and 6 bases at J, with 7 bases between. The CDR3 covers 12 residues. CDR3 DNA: TGTGCCAGCAGCGACTCTCCCGGGGAGCTGTTTTTT. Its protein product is CASSDSPGELFF.

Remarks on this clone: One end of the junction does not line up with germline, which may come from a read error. The CDR3 bases are TGTGCCAGCAGTCCCGGGACAGCCCTGTCATCCTTCTTC. This gives the protein CASSPGTALSSFF. This chain connects TRBV28 to TRBJ1-2; 7 bases map to TRBD1. Per germline, CDR1 MDHEN and CDR2 SYDVKM. The CDR3 loop spans 13 amino acids.

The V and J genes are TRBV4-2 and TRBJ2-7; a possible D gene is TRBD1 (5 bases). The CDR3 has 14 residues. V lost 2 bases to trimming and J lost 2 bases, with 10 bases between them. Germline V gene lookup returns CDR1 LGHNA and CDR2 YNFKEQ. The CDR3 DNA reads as TGTGCCAGCAGCCAACCCGGACACACCTACGAGCAGTACTTC. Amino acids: CASSQPGHTYEQYF.

The CDR3 protein is CASSRTGTDTDTQYF. The CDR3 bases are TGTGCCAGCAGCCGGACCGGGACTGACACAGATACGCAGTATTTT. The V and J genes are TRBV5-4 and TRBJ2-3; maybe TRBD2 (6 bases). The CDR3 length is 15 residues. CDR1 SGHNT and CDR2 YYREEE come from the germline V gene (reference sequence). V shed 4 bases and J shed 2 bases, with 14 bases lying between them.

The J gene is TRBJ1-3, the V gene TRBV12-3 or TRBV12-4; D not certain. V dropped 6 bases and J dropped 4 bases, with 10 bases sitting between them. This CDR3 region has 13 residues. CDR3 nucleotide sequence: TGTGCCAGCAGCCTGAATCGGGGAAACACCATATATTTT. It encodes CASSLNRGNTIYF.

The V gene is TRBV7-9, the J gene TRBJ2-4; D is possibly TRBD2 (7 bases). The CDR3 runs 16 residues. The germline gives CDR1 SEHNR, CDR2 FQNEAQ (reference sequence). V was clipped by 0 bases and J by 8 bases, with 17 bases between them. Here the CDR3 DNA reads TGTGCCAGCAGCTTAGCGGTAGGCGGGGGCATGTACATTCAGTACTTC. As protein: CASSLAVGGGMYIQYF.

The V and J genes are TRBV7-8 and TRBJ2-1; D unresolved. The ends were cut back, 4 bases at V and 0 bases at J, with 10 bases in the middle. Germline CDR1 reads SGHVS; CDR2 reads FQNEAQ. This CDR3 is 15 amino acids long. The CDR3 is CASSSDKSSYNEQFF. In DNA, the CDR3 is TGTGCCAGCAGCTCAGACAAGAGCTCCTACAATGAGCAGTTCTTC.

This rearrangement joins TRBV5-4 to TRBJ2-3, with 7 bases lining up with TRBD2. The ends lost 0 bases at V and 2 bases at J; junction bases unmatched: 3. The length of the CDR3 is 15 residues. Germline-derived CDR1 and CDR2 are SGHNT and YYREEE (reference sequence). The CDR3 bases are TGTGCCAGCAGCTTGGCGGCGGGAGACACAGATACGCAGTATTTT. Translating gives CASSLAAGDTDTQYF.

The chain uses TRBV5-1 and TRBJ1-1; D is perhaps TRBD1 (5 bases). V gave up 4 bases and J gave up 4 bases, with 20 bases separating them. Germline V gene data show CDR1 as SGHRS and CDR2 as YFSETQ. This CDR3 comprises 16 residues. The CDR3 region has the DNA TGCGCCAGCAGCCCTGGTATCCAGCAGGGAGGCACTGAAGCTTTCTTT. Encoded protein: CASSPGIQQGGTEAFF. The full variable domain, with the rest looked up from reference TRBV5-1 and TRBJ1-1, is KAGVTQTPRYLIKTRGQQVTLSCSPISGHRSVSWYQQTPGQGLQFLFEYFSETQRNKGNFPGRFSGRQFSNSRSEMNVSTLELGDSALYLCASSPGIQQGGTEAFFGQGTRLTVV.

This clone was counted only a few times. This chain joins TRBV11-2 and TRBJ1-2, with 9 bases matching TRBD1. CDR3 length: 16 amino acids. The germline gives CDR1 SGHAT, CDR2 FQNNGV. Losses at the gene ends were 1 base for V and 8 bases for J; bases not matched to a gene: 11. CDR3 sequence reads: CASSLGGTGRTKGYTF. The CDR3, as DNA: TGTGCCAGCAGCTTAGGGGGGACAGGGAGGACGAAAGGCTACACCTTC. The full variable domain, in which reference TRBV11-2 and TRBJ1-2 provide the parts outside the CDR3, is EAGVAQSPRYKIIEKRQSVAFWCNPISGHATLYWYQQILGQGPKLLIQFQNNGVVDDSQLPKDRFSAERLKGVDSTLKIQPAKLEDSAVYLCASSLGGTGRTKGYTFGSGTRLTVV.